The clone carrying this TCR beta chain was observed a few times. The method was immunoSEQ multiplex PCR; TCRdb's version includes in-frame clones alone and lacks a portion of them. The sample yields roughly 240,000 clones, roughly 90% seen once. Noted treatment: some 20 received Ad26.COV2.S at low or high dose, single or two shots; roughly five received placebo; per-sample allocation not given. Repertoires come from day 63 after the first vaccine or placebo injection. The data derive from a study of Ad26.COV2.S vaccination and SARS-CoV-2 variants. The CDR3 contains 16 residues. The J gene is TRBJ1-2, the V gene TRBV21-1. TRBV21-1 is deemed a pseudogene. The origin of this receptor is a person aged 18-65 years who received the Ad26.COV2.S COVID-19 vaccine or a placebo. The specimen comprised peripheral blood, sampled in a trial of Ad26.COV2.S vaccine versus placebo. The CDR3 protein is CASSKEEFKANYGYTF. CDR3 DNA: TGTGCCAGCAGCAAAGAGGAATTCAAGGCCAACTATGGCTACACCTTC.